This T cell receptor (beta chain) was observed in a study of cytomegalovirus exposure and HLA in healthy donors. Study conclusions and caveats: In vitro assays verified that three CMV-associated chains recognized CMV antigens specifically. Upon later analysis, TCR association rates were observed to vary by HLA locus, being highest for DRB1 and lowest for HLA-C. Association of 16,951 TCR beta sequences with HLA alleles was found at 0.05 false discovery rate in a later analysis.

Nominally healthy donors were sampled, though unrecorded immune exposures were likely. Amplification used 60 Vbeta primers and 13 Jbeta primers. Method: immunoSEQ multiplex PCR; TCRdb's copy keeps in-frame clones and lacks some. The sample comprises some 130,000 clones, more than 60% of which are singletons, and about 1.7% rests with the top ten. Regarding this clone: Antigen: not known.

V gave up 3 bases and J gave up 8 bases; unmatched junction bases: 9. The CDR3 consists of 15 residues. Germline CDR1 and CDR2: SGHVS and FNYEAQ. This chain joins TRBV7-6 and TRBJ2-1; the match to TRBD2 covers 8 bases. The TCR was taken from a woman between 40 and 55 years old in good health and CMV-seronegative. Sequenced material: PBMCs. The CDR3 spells CASSLSREGGHEQFF. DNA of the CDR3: TGTGCCAGCAGCTTGTCCCGGGAGGGCGGGCATGAGCAGTTCTTC.